The 13 T cell receptor beta chains presented below share a single source sample, sequenced in a study of blood T cell repertoires in COVID-19. Generated by immunoSEQ multiplex PCR, the TCRdb table keeps only in-frame clones and is missing some. This table has about 270,000 clones, more than 85% appearing once. What was sequenced was peripheral blood. All receptors come from a young adult with COVID-19, enrolled during active disease.

The chain is built from TRBV29-1 and TRBJ1-2; TRBD1 matches 8 bases. There are 12 residues in the CDR3. The ends lost 4 bases at V and 4 bases at J; junction bases unmatched: 2. The germline V gene has CDR1 SQVTM and CDR2 ANQGSEA. CDR3 residues: CSVGQGLYGYTF. The DNA for the CDR3 is TGCAGCGTTGGACAGGGGCTCTATGGCTACACCTTC.

The V and J genes are TRBV7-9 and TRBJ2-7; 12 bases fit TRBD1. This CDR3 region has 17 residues. V lost 5 bases and J lost 5; bases outside the gene matches: 13. CDR1 and CDR2 (germline): SEHNR, FQNEAQ (reference sequence). CDR3 sequence: CASSRRGQGALSDEQYF. DNA of the CDR3: TGTGCCAGCAGCCGACGGGGACAGGGGGCATTATCAGACGAGCAGTACTTC.

The chain recombines TRBV7-9 with TRBJ2-1, with 11 bases identical to TRBD2. This CDR3 spans 16 amino acids. Germline CDR1 SEHNR, CDR2 FQNEAQ (reference sequence). V shed 6 bases, J shed 0 bases, and the junction held 4 bases outside the gene matches. The CDR3, as DNA: TGTGCCAGCAGTGTAGCGGGAGGGAGCTCCTACAATGAGCAGTTCTTC. Amino acid sequence: CASSVAGGSSYNEQFF. The variable domain in full, with the rest retrieved from reference TRBV7-9 and TRBJ2-1, is DTGVSQNPRHKITKRGQNVTFRCDPISEHNRLYWYRQTLGQGPEFLTYFQNEAQLEKSRLLSDRFSAERPKGSFSTLEIQRTEQGDSAMYLCASSVAGGSSYNEQFFGPGTRLTVL.

This clone was counted a few times. The genes are TRBV28 and TRBJ2-5; 9 nucleotides match TRBD1. CDR1 and CDR2 (germline): MDHEN, SYDVKM. V lost 6 bases to trimming and J lost 4 bases; unmatched junction nucleotides: 12. This CDR3 has 16 amino acids. The CDR3 DNA sequence: TGTGCCAGCAGGGACAGGGGTGGCGGGATTGGAGAGACCCAGTACTTC. Encoded protein: CASRDRGGGIGETQYF.

V gene TRBV7-8 combines with J gene TRBJ1-3, with a possible D match to TRBD1 (5 bases). The germline gives CDR1 SGHVS, CDR2 FQNEAQ. The CDR3 runs 18 residues. V lost 4 bases to trimming and J lost 2 bases, with 21 bases between them. CDR3 region: CASSSNPVSGAPGNTIYF. Written as DNA, the CDR3 is TGTGCCAGCAGCTCAAACCCTGTTAGTGGGGCGCCTGGAAACACCATATATTTT.

This rearrangement joins TRBV19 to TRBJ1-1; 9 positions agree with TRBD1. This CDR3 spans 16 amino acids. Germline values: CDR1 LNHDA, CDR2 SQIVND (reference sequence). With 9 bases clipped from V and 1 base from J, the junction kept 12 bases outside the gene matches. CDR3 coding DNA: TGTGCCAGCCGAAACCGAGTGGGACAGGGGAACACTGAAGCTTTCTTT. Translation gives CASRNRVGQGNTEAFF.

The chain combines TRBV5-6 with TRBJ2-1; TRBD1 aligns across 10 bases. This CDR3 spans 16 amino acids. J was trimmed by 7 bases and V by 6 bases; bases with no gene match: 13. The germline V gene encodes CDR1 SGHDT and CDR2 YYEEEE. CDR3 nucleotides: TGTGCCAGCATGCCAGGGGGACAGGGGCCATGGAATGAGCAGTTCTTC. Translated, it gives CASMPGGQGPWNEQFF.

The CDR3 region is CASSLDLGDYGYTF. In nucleotides, the CDR3 is TGCGCCAGCAGCTTGGATCTGGGAGACTATGGCTACACCTTC. The chain has TRBV5-1 and TRBJ1-2; D is uncertain. The CDR3 runs to 14 residues. Trimming took 0 bases from V and 3 from J, leaving 9 bases between them. Germline V gene lookup returns CDR1 SGHRS and CDR2 YFSETQ.

The chain couples TRBV27 to TRBJ1-2; D gene unclear. Between the trimmed V and J ends, which lost 4 bases and 1 base, there was a span of 7 bases. Germline loops: CDR1 MNHEY, CDR2 SMNVEV (reference sequence). The length of the CDR3 is 13 residues. CDR3 sequence reads: CASSWASNYGYTF. The CDR3 nucleotides read TGTGCCAGCAGTTGGGCCAGTAACTATGGCTACACCTTC.

This rearrangement joins TRBV7-9 to TRBJ2-6, with TRBD1 identical over 12 bases. The CDR3 runs 18 residues. J lost 4 bases, V lost 5 bases, and 9 bases had no gene match. Germline V lookup: CDR1 SEHNR, CDR2 FQNEAQ (reference sequence). CDR3 bases: TGTGCCAGCAGCCCCGGGACAGGGGGCGCGGAAGGGGCCAACGTCCTGACTTTC. It translates to CASSPGTGGAEGANVLTF.

J is TRBJ2-7 and V is TRBV5-4; the D gene is possibly TRBD1 (5 bases). The CDR3 spans 12 residues. V lost 3 bases, J lost 3 bases, and 7 bases lay in between. The germline V gene encodes CDR1 SGHNT and CDR2 YYREEE (reference sequence). Here the CDR3 reads CASSWGGYEQYF. CDR3 in DNA: TGTGCCAGCAGCTGGGGCGGCTACGAGCAGTACTTC.

This clone was seen just once. The chain uses TRBV28 and TRBJ1-2; D call uncertain. This CDR3 is built from 13 residues. Trimming took 2 bases from V and 3 from J, leaving 7 bases between them. Germline CDR1 and CDR2: MDHEN and SYDVKM. CDR3 DNA: TGTGCCAGCAGTTTAGGGGAGTACTATGGCTACACCTTC. Its protein product is CASSLGEYYGYTF.

This chain links TRBV28 with TRBJ2-7, with D perhaps matching TRBD1 (6 bases). Looked up from germline, CDR1 is MDHEN and CDR2 is SYDVKM. The CDR3 covers 15 residues. Trimming cost V 6 bases and J 3 bases, with 18 bases left between them. CDR3: CASRATGPLNYEQYF. The CDR3 region has the DNA TGTGCCAGCAGGGCGACAGGCCCCCTTAACTACGAGCAGTACTTC.